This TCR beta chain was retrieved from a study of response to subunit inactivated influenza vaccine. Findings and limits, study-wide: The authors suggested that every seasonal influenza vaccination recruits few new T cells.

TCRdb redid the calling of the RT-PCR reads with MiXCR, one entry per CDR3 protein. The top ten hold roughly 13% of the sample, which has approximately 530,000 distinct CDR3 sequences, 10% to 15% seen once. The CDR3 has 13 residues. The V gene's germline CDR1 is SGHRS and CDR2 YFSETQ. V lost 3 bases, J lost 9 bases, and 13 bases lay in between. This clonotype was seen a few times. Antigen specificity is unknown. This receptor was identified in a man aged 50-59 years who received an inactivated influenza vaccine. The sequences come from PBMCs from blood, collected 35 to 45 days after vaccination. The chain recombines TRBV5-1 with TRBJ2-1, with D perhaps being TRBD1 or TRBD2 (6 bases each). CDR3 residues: CASSSGGPGEQFF. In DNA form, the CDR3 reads TGCGCCAGCAGCTCTGGGGGGCCGGGTGAGCAGTTCTTC.